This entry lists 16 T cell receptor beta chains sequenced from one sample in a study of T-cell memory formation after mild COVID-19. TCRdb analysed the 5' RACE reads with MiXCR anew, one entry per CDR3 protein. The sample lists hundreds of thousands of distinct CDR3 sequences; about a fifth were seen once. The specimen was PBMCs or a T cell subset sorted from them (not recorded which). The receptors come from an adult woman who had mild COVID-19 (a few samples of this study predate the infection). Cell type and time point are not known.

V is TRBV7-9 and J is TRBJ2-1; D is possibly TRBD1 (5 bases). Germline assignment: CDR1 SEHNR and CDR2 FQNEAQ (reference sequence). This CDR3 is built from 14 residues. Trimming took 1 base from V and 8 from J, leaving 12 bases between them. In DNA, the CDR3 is TGTGCCAGCAGCTTAGAACCAGGGATCGATGAGCAGTTCTTC. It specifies CASSLEPGIDEQFF.

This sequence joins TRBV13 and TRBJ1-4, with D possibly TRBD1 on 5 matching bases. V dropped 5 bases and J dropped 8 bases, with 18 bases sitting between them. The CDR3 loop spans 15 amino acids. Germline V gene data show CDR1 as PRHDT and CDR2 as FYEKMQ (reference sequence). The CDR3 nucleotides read TGTGCCAGCAGCCTCCCCACAGGAGGGGCGGAAAAACTGTTTTTT. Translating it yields CASSLPTGGAEKLFF.

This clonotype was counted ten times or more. The CDR3 reads CASSQRRETQYF. The CDR3 DNA sequence: TGTGCCAGCAGCCAGCGACGGGAGACCCAGTACTTC. The gene calls are TRBV3-1 and TRBJ2-5; D is ambiguous. Trimming removed 3 bases at V and 5 bases at J, with 7 bases between. The CDR3 has 12 residues. Per the germline V gene, CDR1 is LGHDT and CDR2 is YNNKEL (reference sequence).

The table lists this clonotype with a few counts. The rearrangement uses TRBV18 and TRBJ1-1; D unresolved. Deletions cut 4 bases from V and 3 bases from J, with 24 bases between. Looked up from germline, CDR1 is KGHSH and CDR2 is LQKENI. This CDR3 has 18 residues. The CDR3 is CASSLMTAGSDMYTEAFF. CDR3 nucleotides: TGTGCCAGCTCACTTATGACGGCGGGTTCGGATATGTACACTGAAGCTTTCTTT.

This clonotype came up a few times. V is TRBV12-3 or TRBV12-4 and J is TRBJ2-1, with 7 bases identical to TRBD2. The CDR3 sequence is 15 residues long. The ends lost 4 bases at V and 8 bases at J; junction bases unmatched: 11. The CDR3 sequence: CASSSLAVPMDEQFF. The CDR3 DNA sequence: TGTGCCAGCAGTTCCCTAGCGGTGCCGATGGATGAGCAGTTCTTC.

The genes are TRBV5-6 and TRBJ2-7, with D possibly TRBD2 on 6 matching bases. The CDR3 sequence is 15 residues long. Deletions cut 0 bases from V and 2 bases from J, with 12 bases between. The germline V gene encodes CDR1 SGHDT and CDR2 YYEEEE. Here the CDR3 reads CASSLVSAGTYEQYF. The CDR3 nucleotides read TGTGCCAGCAGCTTGGTCTCGGCGGGGACCTACGAGCAGTACTTC.

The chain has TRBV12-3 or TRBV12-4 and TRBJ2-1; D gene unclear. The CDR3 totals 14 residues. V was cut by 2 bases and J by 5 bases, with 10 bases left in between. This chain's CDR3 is CASSLTRINNEQFF. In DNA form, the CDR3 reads TGTGCCAGCAGTTTAACAAGAATAAACAATGAGCAGTTCTTC.

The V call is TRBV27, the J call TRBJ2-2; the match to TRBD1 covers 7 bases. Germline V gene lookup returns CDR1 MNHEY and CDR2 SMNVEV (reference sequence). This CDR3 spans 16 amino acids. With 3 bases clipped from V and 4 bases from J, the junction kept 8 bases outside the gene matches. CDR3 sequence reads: CASSFDDRASTGELFF. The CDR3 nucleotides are TGTGCCAGCAGTTTCGATGACAGGGCGAGCACCGGGGAGCTGTTTTTT.

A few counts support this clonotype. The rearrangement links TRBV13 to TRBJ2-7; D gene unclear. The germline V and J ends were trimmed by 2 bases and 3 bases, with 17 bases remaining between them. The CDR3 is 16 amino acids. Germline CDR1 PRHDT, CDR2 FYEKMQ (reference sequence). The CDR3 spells CASSLSPFRTDYEQYF. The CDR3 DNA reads TGTGCCAGCAGCTTATCCCCATTCCGGACGGACTACGAGCAGTACTTC.

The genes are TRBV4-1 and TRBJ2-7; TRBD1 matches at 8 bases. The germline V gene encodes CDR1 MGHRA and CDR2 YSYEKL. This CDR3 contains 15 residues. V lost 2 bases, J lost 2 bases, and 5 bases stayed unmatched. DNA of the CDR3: TGCGCCAGCAGCCAACAGGGACAGGCACCCTACGAGCAGTACTTC. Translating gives CASSQQGQAPYEQYF.

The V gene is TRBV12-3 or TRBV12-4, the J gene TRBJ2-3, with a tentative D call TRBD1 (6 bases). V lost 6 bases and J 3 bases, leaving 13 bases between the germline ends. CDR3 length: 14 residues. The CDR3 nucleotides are TGTGCCAGCAGCTTGACAGGAATTACAGATACGCAGTATTTT. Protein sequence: CASSLTGITDTQYF.

CDR3 in amino acids: CATSRGFIELAGDEQYF. DNA of the CDR3: TGTGCCACCAGCAGAGGATTTATTGAACTAGCGGGAGACGAGCAGTACTTC. The J gene is TRBJ2-7, the V gene TRBV15, with 11 positions matching TRBD2. The CDR3 spans 17 residues. Germline trimming cut 1 base from V and 5 bases from J; bases unmatched to any gene: 10. CDR1 and CDR2 (germline): LNHNV, YYDKDF (reference sequence).

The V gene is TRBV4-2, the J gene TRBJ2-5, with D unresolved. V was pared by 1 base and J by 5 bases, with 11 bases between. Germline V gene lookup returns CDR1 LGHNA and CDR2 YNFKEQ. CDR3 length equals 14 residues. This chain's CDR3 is CASSQGTQRETQYF. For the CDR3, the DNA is TGTGCCAGCAGCCAAGGCACCCAGAGGGAGACCCAGTACTTC.

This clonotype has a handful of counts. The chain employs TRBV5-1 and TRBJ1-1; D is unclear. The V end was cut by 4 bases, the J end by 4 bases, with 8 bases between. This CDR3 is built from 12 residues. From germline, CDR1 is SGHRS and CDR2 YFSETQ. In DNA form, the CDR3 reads TGCGCCAGCAGCAGGGAGGGCACTGAAGCTTTCTTT. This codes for CASSREGTEAFF.

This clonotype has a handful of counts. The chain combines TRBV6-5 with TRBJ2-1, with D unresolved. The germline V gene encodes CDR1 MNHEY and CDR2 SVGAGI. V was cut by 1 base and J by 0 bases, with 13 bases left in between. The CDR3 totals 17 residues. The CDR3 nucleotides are TGTGCCAGCAGTTACTTGGGTAGGCGCAGCTCCTACAATGAGCAGTTCTTC. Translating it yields CASSYLGRRSSYNEQFF.

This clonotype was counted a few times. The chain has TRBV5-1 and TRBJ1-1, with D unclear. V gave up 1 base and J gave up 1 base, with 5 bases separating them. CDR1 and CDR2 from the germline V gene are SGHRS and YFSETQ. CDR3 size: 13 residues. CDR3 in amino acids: CASSLFWNTEAFF. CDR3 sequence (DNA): TGCGCCAGCAGCTTGTTCTGGAACACTGAAGCTTTCTTT.